Following are 10 T cell receptor beta chains from one sample sequenced in a study of graft-versus-host responses after intestinal transplantation (TCRdb year 2021). The library was produced with the immunoSEQ multiplex PCR assay. What TCRdb holds here is the immuneACCESS table cut down to in-frame rearrangements. Part of the clones is not present; checked against another copy, under half of the missing clones reflect an unresolved V gene, and the others are unexplained. For this sample the table gives 130,000 to 150,000 clones, of which 85% to 95% were detected only once. The biggest ten clones account for approximately 0.2% of the sample. Which antigens these TCRs recognize remains unknown. The time point tag for this specimen amounts to: cells obtained before transplantation from donor or recipient. The sample was unstimulated CD4+ T cells sorted from spleen or lymph node cells, taken before intestinal transplant. The source is a human donor who received an intestinal transplant.

A word on this clone: Other nucleotide sequences in the sample specify the same CDR3. The rearrangement joins TRBV6-5 to TRBJ1-1; perhaps TRBD1 as D (5 bases). CDR3 length equals 14 residues. Germline CDR1 MNHEY, CDR2 SVGAGI. V was shortened by 0 bases and J by 4 bases, with 9 bases between the two germline ends. The CDR3 region has the DNA TGTGCCAGCAGTTACTCTTCGGGGGGCACTGAAGCTTTCTTT. Translated: CASSYSSGGTEAFF.

The chain is built from TRBV6-1 and TRBJ1-1, with 11 bases lining up with TRBD1. With V trimmed by 6 bases and J by 5 bases, 2 bases remained unmatched. There are 13 residues in the CDR3. The germline CDR1 and CDR2 sequences are MNHNS and SASEGT. The CDR3 region is CASRDRGLTEAFF. The CDR3 DNA sequence: TGTGCCAGCAGGGACAGGGGGCTAACTGAAGCTTTCTTT.

The rearrangement links TRBV7-2 to TRBJ2-1, with 8 bases aligning to TRBD2. This CDR3 contains 16 residues. The trim removed 1 base at V and 0 bases at J, leaving 2 bases unmatched. CDR1 SGHTA and CDR2 FQGNSA come from the germline V gene. The CDR3 sequence is CASSLVGRGSYNEQFF. DNA of the CDR3: TGTGCCAGCAGCTTAGTCGGGAGGGGCTCCTACAATGAGCAGTTCTTC.

The chain uses TRBV7-2 and TRBJ2-5; weak D call: TRBD1 (5 bases). The CDR3 is 16 amino acids. V was pared by 5 bases and J by 1 base, with 17 bases between. Looked up from germline, CDR1 is SGHTA and CDR2 is FQGNSA. CDR3 nucleotide sequence: TGTGCCAGCAGCGGGCTGAACAGGTACCTCCAAGAGACCCAGTACTTC. Translating gives CASSGLNRYLQETQYF.

The V call is TRBV6-5, the J call TRBJ1-5; a weak D match, TRBD1 (5 bases). The CDR3 contains 14 residues. Looked up from germline, CDR1 is MNHEY and CDR2 is SVGAGI. Trimming pared 2 bases from V and 6 bases from J, leaving 11 bases between. CDR3 protein: CASSYESGGQPQHF. DNA of the CDR3: TGTGCCAGCAGTTACGAATCGGGGGGTCAGCCCCAGCATTTT.

The J gene is TRBJ2-6, the V gene TRBV19, with unresolved D. This CDR3 is built from 17 residues. Trimming took 10 bases from V and 2 from J, leaving 21 bases between them. From germline, CDR1 is LNHDA and CDR2 SQIVND (reference sequence). The CDR3: CATQDGRNIPGANVLTF. Here the CDR3 DNA reads TGTGCCACCCAGGACGGACGAAACATACCTGGGGCCAACGTCCTGACTTTC.

This chain connects TRBV19 to TRBJ2-6, with D tentatively TRBD2 (5 bases). V was pared by 10 bases and J by 0 bases, with 22 bases between. Germline loops: CDR1 LNHDA, CDR2 SQIVND (reference sequence). This CDR3 spans 18 amino acids. CDR3 protein: CATSGRRKLSSGANVLTF. In DNA form, the CDR3 reads TGTGCCACCTCGGGCAGGAGGAAATTAAGCTCTGGGGCCAACGTCCTGACTTTC. The entire variable domain, with the rest obtained from reference TRBV19 and TRBJ2-6, is as follows: DGGITQSPKYLFRKEGQNVTLSCEQNLNHDAMYWYRQDPGQGLRLIYYSQIVNDFQKGDIAEGYSVSREKKESFPLTVTSAQKNPTAFYLCATSGRRKLSSGANVLTFGAGSRLTVL.

The J gene is TRBJ1-6, the V gene TRBV7-9, with a possible D match to TRBD1 (6 bases). V was clipped by 7 bases and J by 9 bases, with 16 bases between them. The CDR3 sequence is 14 residues long. Germline V CDR1 and CDR2: SEHNR, FQNEAQ (reference sequence). The CDR3 DNA sequence: TGTGCCAGCACTCTGGGGGGGCAAGGTTCACCCCTCCACTTT. Its translation: CASTLGGQGSPLHF.

The J gene is TRBJ2-2, the V gene TRBV18; D might be TRBD1 or TRBD2, each matching 6 bases. Trimming took off 0 bases at V and 4 bases at J, with 12 bases between the two ends. CDR1 is KGHSH, CDR2 LQKENI, per germline. The length of the CDR3 is 16 residues. The CDR3 protein is CASSPPVGGRTGELFF. In DNA, the CDR3 is TGTGCCAGCTCACCACCGGTTGGGGGGCGCACCGGGGAGCTGTTTTTT.

This clone came up once. The chain carries TRBV18 and TRBJ2-6; D remains ambiguous. V was pared by 0 bases and J by 0 bases, with 9 bases between. Germline assignment: CDR1 KGHSH and CDR2 LQKENI. The CDR3 extends over 17 amino acids. The CDR3 bases are TGTGCCAGCTCACCACCGCTCGGCAGCTCTGGGGCCAACGTCCTGACTTTC. Its protein product is CASSPPLGSSGANVLTF.